This T cell receptor (beta chain) was observed in a study of T cell responses to AZD1222 COVID-19 vaccine. The repertoire was sequenced with immunoSEQ multiplex PCR; TCRdb's copy has only in-frame clones and lacks some. Here the sample spans approximately 200,000 clones, roughly nine tenths being singletons. Whole-study findings and limits: The span of vaccine-associated CD4 TCRs extended across spike, with dominance at 160-218 and 743-854. Receipt of two AZD1222 doses was followed by a rise in Spike-specific TCR breadth and depth. Clonal diversity was possibly underestimated; the donors were predominantly white British and more often female.

V shed 1 base and J 7 bases; nucleotides not matched to a gene: 6. The CDR3 loop spans 15 amino acids. Germline loops: CDR1 MGHRA, CDR2 YSYEKL. Second doses that came at about 4 or about 12 weeks were put together. Remarks on this clone: Its antigen is unknown.

The sequence derives from an adult who received the AZD1222 COVID-19 vaccine. The sequencing here drew on peripheral blood, taken 28 days after the second AZD1222 dose. J is TRBJ1-4 and V is TRBV4-1; 7 bases line up with TRBD1. The chain's CDR3 is CASSQVPGTVEKLFF. The CDR3 nucleotides read TGCGCCAGCAGCCAAGTCCCAGGGACAGTTGAAAAACTGTTTTTT.